This is a list of T cell receptor beta chains from one sample in a study of T cell repertoires in cytomegalovirus infection. TCRdb re-called the reads through MiXCR, storing one row per CDR3 protein. The table lists approximately 470,000 distinct CDR3 sequences, about 39% of them singletons. These receptors lack a known antigen. The sample here was cultured PBMCs, taken from culture after CMV antigen stimulation. These receptors all come from a human donor in good health (CMV status not recorded). Some clones in this sample may be carry-over from other donors' samples. The CDR3 runs from the conserved cysteine through the conserved F or W. D genes are given only for firm matches. The listing skips clone size in some rows; elsewhere it reads once, few, many or a size class.

j_gene,d_gene,v_gene,abundance,CDR3aa,CDR3nt
TRBJ1-1,TRBD1,TRBV27,-,CASSPGQGVYTEAFF,TGTGCCAGCAGTCCCGGACAGGGCGTTTACACTGAAGCTTTCTTT
TRBJ1-5,-,TRBV4-1,-,CASSRTATHQPQHF,TGCGCCAGCAGCCGGACAGCGACTCATCAGCCCCAGCATTTT
TRBJ2-5,-,TRBV6-8,-,CASSFTDDGGTQYF,TGTGCCAGCAGTTTCACGGACGACGGAGGGACCCAGTACTTC
TRBJ1-6,-,TRBV11-2,-,CASSLGETVYNSPLHF,TGTGCCAGCAGCTTAGGGGAGACAGTATATAATTCACCCCTCCACTTT
TRBJ2-5,TRBD1,TRBV9,-,CASSSRTGGGETQYF,TGTGCCAGCAGCTCACGGACAGGTGGGGGAGAGACCCAGTACTTC
TRBJ2-1,-,TRBV7-8,few,CASSPGRVEQFF,TGTGCCAGCAGCCCGGGGCGGGTTGAGCAGTTCTTC
TRBJ2-6,-,TRBV6-5,-,CATSSGPLSGANVLTF,TGTGCCACCTCCTCCGGACCTCTCTCTGGGGCCAACGTCCTGACTTTC
TRBJ2-3,-,TRBV5-1,-,CASSFLTPDSTDTQYF,TGCGCCAGCAGCTTCCTAACACCGGACAGCACAGATACGCAGTATTTT
TRBJ2-7,TRBD2,TRBV28,few,CASRGHTGRASYEQYF,TGTGCCAGCCGTGGGCACACGGGGAGGGCCTCCTACGAGCAGTACTTC
TRBJ1-1,-,TRBV4-3,-,CASSQEGVGTEAFF,TGCGCCAGCAGCCAAGAAGGGGTTGGCACTGAAGCTTTCTTT
TRBJ2-7,TRBD1,TRBV5-6,few,CASSSAGTGGTYEQYF,TGTGCCAGCAGCTCAGCCGGGACAGGGGGCACCTACGAGCAGTACTTC
TRBJ2-1,TRBD2,TRBV11-2,-,CASSSVGASGYNEQFF,TGTGCCAGCAGCTCAGTAGGGGCTAGCGGCTACAATGAGCAGTTCTTC
TRBJ2-2,-,TRBV7-2,-,CASSLGTPDLTGELFF,TGTGCCAGCAGCTTAGGGACTCCCGATTTAACCGGGGAGCTGTTTTTT
TRBJ2-1,-,TRBV7-9,-,CASSFYVGNEQFF,TGTGCCAGCAGCTTTTATGTAGGCAATGAGCAGTTCTTC
TRBJ2-3,TRBD2,TRBV6-1,-,CASSSLLADTDTQYF,TGTGCCAGCAGTAGTTTGCTAGCGGACACAGATACGCAGTATTTT
TRBJ2-2,TRBD2,TRBV10-3,-,CAISEEGGGYTGELFF,TGTGCCATCAGTGAGGAGGGCGGGGGGTACACCGGGGAGCTGTTTTTT
TRBJ2-3,TRBD2,TRBV7-9,-,CASSLQTSGADTQYF,TGTGCCAGCAGCCTTCAGACTAGCGGTGCAGATACGCAGTATTTT
TRBJ1-3,-,TRBV7-8,-,CASSLGGGGSGNTIYF,TGTGCCAGCAGCTTAGGCGGAGGGGGTTCTGGAAACACCATATATTTT
TRBJ2-7,-,TRBV7-2,few,CASSLVAGEPYF,TGTGCCAGCAGCTTAGTCGCTGGCGAGCCGTACTTC
TRBJ2-7,TRBD2,TRBV28,once,CASSLGGGGAREQYF,TGTGCCAGCAGTTTGGGAGGCGGGGGGGCTCGCGAGCAGTACTTC
TRBJ2-7,-,TRBV19,-,CASSRYGGPYEQYF,TGTGCCAGTAGCAGGTATGGGGGACCCTACGAGCAGTACTTC
TRBJ2-1,TRBD2,TRBV20-1,-,CSAAPAGEVNEQFF,TGCAGTGCCGCGCCCGCGGGGGAAGTAAATGAGCAGTTCTTC
TRBJ2-1,-,TRBV7-8,few,CASSQWAWGNEQFF,TGTGCCAGCAGCCAATGGGCATGGGGGAATGAGCAGTTCTTC
TRBJ1-5,-,TRBV15,once,CATRVGREGNQPQHF,TGTGCCACCAGAGTCGGCCGGGAGGGGAATCAGCCCCAGCATTTT
TRBJ1-5,-,TRBV20-1,-,CSARDGTWGDQPQHF,TGCAGTGCTAGAGATGGGACATGGGGAGATCAGCCCCAGCATTTT
TRBJ2-1,-,TRBV6-1,-,CASSEIYNEQFF,TGTGCCAGCAGTGAAATCTACAATGAGCAGTTCTTC
TRBJ1-1,-,TRBV12-3/TRBV12-4,-,CASSLGGWAEPPFTEAFF,TGTGCCAGCAGTTTGGGTGGGTGGGCAGAGCCACCCTTCACTGAAGCTTTCTTT
TRBJ1-2,-,TRBV28,-,CASSRAGQARYRYTF,TGTGCCAGCAGCCGAGCGGGACAAGCACGGTATCGCTACACCTTC
TRBJ2-7,-,TRBV6-1,-,CASSPTGPTNYEQYF,TGTGCCAGCAGTCCGACAGGTCCAACCAACTACGAGCAGTACTTC
TRBJ2-3,TRBD2,TRBV24-1,-,CATSDSGRATDTQYF,TGTGCCACCAGTGATAGCGGGAGGGCCACAGATACGCAGTATTTT
TRBJ2-3,-,TRBV7-2,many,CASSPGLGTGPDTQYF,TGTGCCAGCAGCCCGGGGCTGGGGACGGGGCCAGATACGCAGTATTTT
TRBJ1-1,-,TRBV27,few,CASRPGGGNTEAFF,TGTGCCAGCAGACCCGGGGGGGGGAACACTGAAGCTTTCTTT
TRBJ1-6,-,TRBV7-2,-,CASSTSGTENSPLHF,TGTGCCAGCAGCACATCCGGGACGGAAAATTCACCCCTCCACTTT
TRBJ2-7,-,TRBV20-1,-,CSARVNSAKGYGEQYF,TGCAGTGCTAGAGTGAATAGCGCGAAGGGTTATGGCGAGCAGTACTTC
TRBJ2-5,-,TRBV7-2,-,CASSFWGGGQETQYF,TGTGCCAGCAGCTTTTGGGGGGGCGGCCAAGAGACCCAGTACTTC
TRBJ1-1,-,TRBV20-1,-,CSANPRERGGTEAFF,TGCAGTGCAAACCCTAGGGAGCGAGGTGGCACTGAAGCTTTCTTT
TRBJ2-3,TRBD2,TRBV5-1,-,CASSLEAGGPADTQYF,TGCGCCAGCAGCTTGGAAGCGGGAGGGCCTGCAGATACGCAGTATTTT
TRBJ2-7,-,TRBV6-1,-,CASRRTRGTYEQYF,TGTGCCAGCAGGAGAACCCGGGGTACCTACGAGCAGTACTTC
TRBJ1-3,-,TRBV2,few,CASSEDQVGNTIYF,TGTGCCAGCAGTGAAGATCAGGTCGGAAACACCATATATTTT
TRBJ2-5,-,TRBV28,few,CASSAYQETQYF,TGTGCCAGCAGTGCCTATCAAGAGACCCAGTACTTC
TRBJ2-1,-,TRBV7-6,few,CASSFTSGGGNEQFF,TGTGCCAGCAGCTTTACCTCGGGGGGCGGGAATGAGCAGTTCTTC
TRBJ2-7,TRBD1,TRBV29-1,-,CSVARGTGASEQYF,TGCAGCGTTGCCCGCGGGACAGGAGCGAGCGAGCAGTACTTC
TRBJ2-3,-,TRBV20-1,-,CSVISRDKNADTQYF,TGCAGTGTCATATCCCGGGACAAAAACGCAGATACGCAGTATTTT
TRBJ2-1,-,TRBV7-2,few,CASSFTRYNEQFF,TGTGCCAGTTCCTTCACTAGATACAATGAGCAGTTCTTC
TRBJ1-2,TRBD1,TRBV10-3,few,CAISGQGIYGYTF,TGTGCCATCAGCGGACAGGGTATATACGGCTACACCTTC
TRBJ1-5,-,TRBV28,-,CASSSNGRGQPQHF,TGTGCCAGCAGTTCGAATGGACGGGGTCAGCCCCAGCATTTT
TRBJ1-4,TRBD1,TRBV12-3/TRBV12-4,-,CASSQTGWGNEKLFF,TGTGCCAGCAGTCAGACAGGGTGGGGGAATGAAAAACTGTTTTTT
TRBJ2-1,-,TRBV7-6,-,CASSLAAGGQQFF,TGTGCCAGCAGCTTAGCCGCCGGGGGCCAGCAGTTCTTC
TRBJ1-5,-,TRBV7-6,-,CASSPHPGSNQPQHF,TGTGCCAGCAGCCCCCACCCGGGGAGCAATCAGCCCCAGCATTTT
TRBJ2-3,-,TRBV25-1,-,CASSDPRSTDTQYF,TGTGCCAGCAGTGATCCACGCTCCACAGATACGCAGTATTTT
TRBJ2-3,-,TRBV27,-,CASLALGPGADTQYF,TGTGCCAGCTTGGCGTTGGGCCCGGGGGCAGATACGCAGTATTTT
TRBJ1-3,-,TRBV20-1,-,CSVIRTGNTIYF,TGCAGTGTCATCAGAACCGGAAACACCATATATTTT
TRBJ2-1,-,TRBV12-3/TRBV12-4,-,CASNVGAYNEQFF,TGTGCCAGCAACGTAGGCGCCTACAATGAGCAGTTCTTC
TRBJ2-3,-,TRBV7-9,-,CASSLGRGFTDTQYF,TGTGCCAGCAGCTTGGGGCGGGGATTCACAGATACGCAGTATTTT
TRBJ2-5,TRBD1,TRBV7-2,many,CASSQGTEQETQYF,TGTGCCAGCAGCCAGGGGACAGAGCAAGAGACCCAGTACTTC
TRBJ1-1,-,TRBV7-6,-,CASSLSRARLKFTEAFF,TGTGCCAGCAGCTTAAGTCGGGCCCGCCTAAAGTTCACTGAAGCTTTCTTT
TRBJ2-7,TRBD2,TRBV7-6,few,CASSPLAGLAYEQYF,TGTGCCAGCAGCCCTCTAGCGGGCCTTGCCTACGAGCAGTACTTC
TRBJ2-1,TRBD2,TRBV7-4,once,CASSDRLAGVGEQFF,TGTGCCAGCAGCGACCGACTAGCGGGAGTCGGAGAGCAGTTCTTC
TRBJ2-1,-,TRBV6-2/TRBV6-3,-,CASSRYDEQFF,TGTGCCAGCAGTCGATATGATGAGCAGTTCTTC